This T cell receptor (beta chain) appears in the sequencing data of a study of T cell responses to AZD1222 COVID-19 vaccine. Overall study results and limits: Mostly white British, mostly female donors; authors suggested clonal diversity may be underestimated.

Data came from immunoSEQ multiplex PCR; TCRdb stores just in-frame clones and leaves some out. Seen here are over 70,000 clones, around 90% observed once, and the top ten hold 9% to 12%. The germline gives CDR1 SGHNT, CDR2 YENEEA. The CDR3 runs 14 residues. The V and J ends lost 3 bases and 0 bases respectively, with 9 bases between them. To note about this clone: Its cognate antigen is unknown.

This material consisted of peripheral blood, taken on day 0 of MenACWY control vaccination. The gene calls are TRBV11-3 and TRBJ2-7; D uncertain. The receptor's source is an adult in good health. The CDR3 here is CASSFNGDSYEQYF. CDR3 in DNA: TGTGCCAGCAGCTTTAATGGGGACTCCTACGAGCAGTACTTC.